A selection of T cell receptor beta chains follows, all from one sample in a study of CD8 T cells in Susac syndrome. TCRdb itself ran the immunoSEQ multiplex PCR reads through MiXCR, one entry per CDR3 protein. The sample records more than 65,000 distinct CDR3 sequences, approximately 94% being singletons. Sequencing used CD8+ T cells from PBMCs. The source is a human donor with multiple sclerosis. CDR3s include the opening cysteine and the closing phenylalanine or tryptophan. A D gene is named only where the DNA matches it firmly. Size tells how often a clone was seen (once, few, many) or the class of an expanded clone, and some rows leave it out.

d_gene	v_gene	abundance	j_gene	CDR3nt	CDR3aa
TRBD1	TRBV19	.	TRBJ1-6	TGTGCCAGTAGTCTCCAGGGGGCAATTTCACCCCTCCACTTT	CASSLQGAISPLHF
.	TRBV13	.	TRBJ2-3	TGTGCCAGCAGCTTAGGACTAAGCACAGATACGCAGTATTTT	CASSLGLSTDTQYF
.	TRBV6-2/TRBV6-3	.	TRBJ2-7	TGTGCCAGCAGTGCTATCCGAGAGGGCCACGAGCAGTACTTC	CASSAIREGHEQYF
TRBD1	TRBV6-5	.	TRBJ1-1	TGTGCCAGCAGACAGGGGTCATACACTGAAGCTTTCTTT	CASRQGSYTEAFF
TRBD2	TRBV9	.	TRBJ2-7	TGTGCCAGCAGCGTAGACGGGGGGGCCGACGCCTACGAGCAGTACTTC	CASSVDGGADAYEQYF
.	TRBV21-1	.	TRBJ2-7	TGTGCCAGCAGCAATGGGTATGAGCAGTACTTC	CASSNGYEQYF
.	TRBV3-1	.	TRBJ2-7	TGTGCCAGCAGCCAAGATATGCGGGCTGGGGTGAGCGGCTACGAGCAGTACTTC	CASSQDMRAGVSGYEQYF
TRBD1	TRBV4-3	.	TRBJ2-1	TGCGCCAGCAGCCACCCCGGGGACAGAGACTACTACAATGAGCAGTTCTTC	CASSHPGDRDYYNEQFF
.	TRBV29-1	.	TRBJ2-4	TGCAGCGTTGTGGACACTGAAGCCAAAAACATTCAGTACTTC	CSVVDTEAKNIQYF
TRBD1	TRBV12-3/TRBV12-4	once	TRBJ2-7	TGTGCCAGCAGTCTCTCAGGGGACAGGGTGTTTACGGCCACTTCCTACGAGCAGTACTTC	CASSLSGDRVFTATSYEQYF
.	TRBV2	.	TRBJ2-7	TGTGCCAGCAGTGGGGCTAGTAGCTCCTACGAGCAGTACTTC	CASSGASSSYEQYF
.	TRBV21-1	.	TRBJ1-1	TGTGCCAGCAGCAAGGATCAACAGAACACTGAAGCTTTCTTT	CASSKDQQNTEAFF
.	TRBV7-9	.	TRBJ2-7	TGTGCCAGCAGCTCGTCAGGATCCGTCTACGAGCAGTACTTC	CASSSSGSVYEQYF
.	TRBV7-9	.	TRBJ2-3	TGTGCCAGCAGTACTACAGGCACCGCAGATACGCAGTATTTT	CASSTTGTADTQYF
.	TRBV7-9	.	TRBJ1-1	TGTGCCAGCAGCTTAGCAGTCGGCTCCAGGACTGAAGCTTTCTTT	CASSLAVGSRTEAFF
.	TRBV9	.	TRBJ2-3	TGTGCCAGCAGCGTAATGGGCGTTAGCACAGATACGCAGTATTTT	CASSVMGVSTDTQYF
.	TRBV7-9	.	TRBJ1-5	TGTGCCAGCAGCGCGGGACAATGGGGGTATAGCAATCAGCCCCAGCATTTT	CASSAGQWGYSNQPQHF
TRBD1	TRBV29-1	.	TRBJ1-2	TGCAGCGTTGAAATTTGGGGACAGGACTATGGCTACACCTTC	CSVEIWGQDYGYTF
.	TRBV7-9	.	TRBJ2-5	TGTGCCAGCAGCCCTTGGGACGGGGGCTTACAAGAGACCCAGTACTTC	CASSPWDGGLQETQYF
.	TRBV7-9	.	TRBJ2-1	TGTGCCAGCAGCCCCCGCCGCAGTAATGAGCAGTTCTTC	CASSPRRSNEQFF
.	TRBV5-1	.	TRBJ1-1	TGCGCCAGCAGCTTGTGGGGAGGGGGAATAGGGAACACTGAAGCTTTCTTT	CASSLWGGGIGNTEAFF
.	TRBV18	.	TRBJ2-7	TGTGCCAGCTCACCAGAGCGGAGGGCGAACTACGAGCAGTACTTC	CASSPERRANYEQYF
.	TRBV13	.	TRBJ2-1	TGTGCCAGCAGCTCCGGGACTCGCGGGGCTGAGCAGTTCTTC	CASSSGTRGAEQFF
TRBD2	TRBV3-1	.	TRBJ2-1	TGTGCCAGCAGCCGGGGACTAGCGGGTTACAATGAGCAGTTCTTC	CASSRGLAGYNEQFF
.	TRBV9	.	TRBJ2-5	TGTGCCAGCAGCGTAGACCCTGAGGGAGAGACCCAGTACTTC	CASSVDPEGETQYF
TRBD2	TRBV29-1	.	TRBJ2-3	TGCAGCGCCATCTTAGCGGGAGGGCCAACAGATACGCAGTATTTT	CSAILAGGPTDTQYF
.	TRBV7-2	once	TRBJ2-3	TGTGCCAGCAGCTTAGATCTAGGATTGGTAGATACGCAGTATTTT	CASSLDLGLVDTQYF
.	TRBV3-1	.	TRBJ2-3	TGTGCCAGCAGCCAAGGCCTTGGTCTAAGTAGCACAGATACGCAGTATTTT	CASSQGLGLSSTDTQYF
.	TRBV20-1	.	TRBJ2-1	TGCAGTGCTGCCAGCCTCGATGAGCAGTTCTTC	CSAASLDEQFF
.	TRBV28	.	TRBJ2-2	TGTGCCAGCAGTTCCCGGGGGGCCTCCGCCGGGGAGCTGTTTTTT	CASSSRGASAGELFF
.	TRBV12-3/TRBV12-4	.	TRBJ2-3	TGTGCCAGCAGTTCCCAGGGACGGGCTCCGTATTTT	CASSSQGRAPYF
.	TRBV20-1	.	TRBJ2-7	TGCAGTGCTGCCCGGGACGGGGGTTCCTACGAGCAGTACTTC	CSAARDGGSYEQYF
TRBD2	TRBV27	.	TRBJ2-4	TGTGCCAGCAGTTATAGCGGGGGGGCCAAAAACATTCAGTACTTC	CASSYSGGAKNIQYF
TRBD1	TRBV28	.	TRBJ2-3	TGTGCCAGCAGACGCACAGGGGATCGCACAGATACGCAGTATTTT	CASRRTGDRTDTQYF
.	TRBV12-3/TRBV12-4	.	TRBJ2-7	TGTGCCAGCAGTTTAGAACAGAATTACTACGAGCAGTACTTC	CASSLEQNYYEQYF
TRBD1	TRBV7-9	.	TRBJ2-1	TGTGCCAGCAGCGGGACAGGGCATGAGCAGTTCTTC	CASSGTGHEQFF
TRBD2	TRBV2	.	TRBJ2-3	TGTGCCAGGAAAACTAGCGGAGATAGCACAGATACGCAGTATTTT	CARKTSGDSTDTQYF
.	TRBV2	.	TRBJ1-1	TGTGCCAGCGCCGACAGCGAAGCTTTCTTT	CASADSEAFF
.	TRBV4-3	.	TRBJ2-2	TGCGCCAGCAGCCATTACTCGGGGGAGCTGTTTTTT	CASSHYSGELFF
TRBD2	TRBV9	.	TRBJ2-1	TGTGCCAGCAGCGTAGCGGGTAGCGGGGTTACCTACAATGAGCAGTTCTTC	CASSVAGSGVTYNEQFF
TRBD2	TRBV11-3	.	TRBJ2-7	TGTGCCAGCAGCTTAGGTTCTAGCGGGAACGAGCAGTACTTC	CASSLGSSGNEQYF
TRBD2	TRBV27	.	TRBJ2-7	TGTGCCAGCAGTTTCCTAGCGGGAACCTACGAGCAGTACTTC	CASSFLAGTYEQYF
.	TRBV6-5	.	TRBJ1-2	TGTGCCAGCAGTCCCGGACAGTACTATGGCTACACCTTC	CASSPGQYYGYTF
.	TRBV29-1	once	TRBJ1-1	TGCAGCGTCCCAAGCTGGAACACTGAAGCTTTCTTT	CSVPSWNTEAFF
.	TRBV27	.	TRBJ1-1	TGTGCCAGCAGTTCCCTCTTCGAAGCTTTCTTT	CASSSLFEAFF
.	TRBV30	.	TRBJ1-4	TGTGCCTGGACAGGGCAAACTAATGAAAAACTGTTTTTT	CAWTGQTNEKLFF
TRBD2	TRBV5-1	.	TRBJ2-3	TGCGCCAGCAGCCCTCTAGCGGGGGCTGATACGCAGTATTTT	CASSPLAGADTQYF
.	TRBV4-1	.	TRBJ2-7	TGCGCCAGCAGCCAAGATCGGGGGTCGGACGAGCAGTACTTC	CASSQDRGSDEQYF
TRBD2	TRBV6-1	.	TRBJ2-3	TGTGCCAGCAGTGAACCTAGCGGGAGCGGGTCCGATACGCAGTATTTT	CASSEPSGSGSDTQYF
.	TRBV7-9	.	TRBJ2-5	TGTGCCAGCAGCAGTCAGGGAGAGGAGACCCAGTACTTC	CASSSQGEETQYF
.	TRBV7-6	.	TRBJ1-6	TGTGCCAGCAGCTTAACTGCCGGGGACTATAATTCACCCCTCCACTTT	CASSLTAGDYNSPLHF
.	TRBV20-1	.	TRBJ2-5	TGCAGTGCTAGTACCCCTGCCCGGGACACCCAGTACTTC	CSASTPARDTQYF
TRBD1	TRBV5-8	.	TRBJ2-7	TGTGCCAGCAGCTCCCCCGGGACAGGGGGCTGGGAGGGGTCAACCTACGAGCAGTACTTC	CASSSPGTGGWEGSTYEQYF
.	TRBV9	.	TRBJ2-2	TGTGCCAGGGACAGCACCGGGGAGCTGTTTTTT	CARDSTGELFF
.	TRBV12-3/TRBV12-4	.	TRBJ2-7	TGTGCCAGCAGTTTCTGGGGCTACGAGCAGTACTTC	CASSFWGYEQYF
.	TRBV27	.	TRBJ2-4	TGTGCCAGCAGTATTTCAAGGGAAAACATTCAGTACTTC	CASSISRENIQYF
TRBD1	TRBV7-2	.	TRBJ2-7	TGTGCCAGCAGCGCAGGGACAGAGGTTCTCTACGAGCAGTACTTC	CASSAGTEVLYEQYF
.	TRBV28	.	TRBJ1-1	TGTGCCAGCAGTTTGTTTGTTTCAGAAGCTTTCTTT	CASSLFVSEAFF
.	TRBV7-9	.	TRBJ1-2	TGTGCCAGCAGCTTAACAGATTACGGGGCAGTCGATGGCTACACCTTC	CASSLTDYGAVDGYTF
.	TRBV5-1	.	TRBJ2-3	TGCGCCAGCAGCCGCCCCTTGTCAGTCCAGGGCCTTACAGGCACAGATACGCAGTATTTT	CASSRPLSVQGLTGTDTQYF